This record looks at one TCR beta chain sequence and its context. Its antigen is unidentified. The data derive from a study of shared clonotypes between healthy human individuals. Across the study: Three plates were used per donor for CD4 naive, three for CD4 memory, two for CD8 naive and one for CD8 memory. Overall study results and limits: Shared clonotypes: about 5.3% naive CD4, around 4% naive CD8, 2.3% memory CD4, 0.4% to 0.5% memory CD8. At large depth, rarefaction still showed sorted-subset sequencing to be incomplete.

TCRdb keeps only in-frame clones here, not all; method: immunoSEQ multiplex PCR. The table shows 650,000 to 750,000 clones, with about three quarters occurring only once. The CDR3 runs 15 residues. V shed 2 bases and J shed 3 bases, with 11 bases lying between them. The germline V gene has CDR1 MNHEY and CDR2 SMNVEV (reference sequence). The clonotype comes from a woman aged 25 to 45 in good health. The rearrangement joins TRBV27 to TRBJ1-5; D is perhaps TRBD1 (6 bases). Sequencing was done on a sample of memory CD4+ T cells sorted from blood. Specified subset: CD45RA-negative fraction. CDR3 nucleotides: TGTGCCAGCAGTTTAACAGGGAATTACAATCAGCCCCAGCATTTT. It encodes CASSLTGNYNQPQHF.